A single sample gave rise to the 27 T cell receptor beta chains below, sequenced in a study of blood T cells in healthy people across ages. With a J-beta primer mix and a sample-barcoded 5' primer, a second PCR ran roughly 7 to 11 cycles. MiXCR, run by TCRdb on the 5' RACE reads, gives a single entry per CDR3 protein. The sample includes 750,000 to 850,000 distinct CDR3 sequences, roughly 25% of them seen just once. This same sample was also part of a study on T cells of mothers and their children.

The sequenced sample was blood. Receptor source: a boy aged 5-17 years in good health.

This clonotype was picked up a small number of times. V usage is TRBV6-2 or TRBV6-3 and J usage is TRBJ2-7; the D is unclear. Germline CDR1 is MNHEY and CDR2 is SVGEGT. The CDR3 loop spans 17 amino acids. Trimming pared 3 bases from V and 0 bases from J, leaving 18 bases between. CDR3 in DNA: TGTGCCAGCAGTTATCAAATATCCGGAATAAACTCCTACGAGCAGTACTTC. Protein: CASSYQISGINSYEQYF.

This clonotype was observed a handful of times. The J gene is TRBJ2-6, the V gene TRBV7-2; D unclear. V dropped 6 bases and J dropped 13 bases, with 19 bases sitting between them. Germline CDR1 is SGHTA and CDR2 is FQGNSA. The CDR3 length is 14 residues. The CDR3 region has the DNA TGTGCCAGCAGTTTCTACGAAAGTAGGGCAGTCCTGACTTTC. It translates to CASSFYESRAVLTF.

The chain couples TRBV10-3 to TRBJ1-2; tentatively, D is TRBD1 (6 bases). The germline gives CDR1 ENHRY, CDR2 SYGVKD. V lost 2 bases and J lost 8, with 9 bases in between. This CDR3 has 12 residues. CDR3 nucleotides: TGTGCCATCAGTGAGCGACAGGAAGGCTACACCTTC. Amino acid sequence: CAISERQEGYTF.

This clonotype appeared a few times. The V gene is TRBV5-1, the J gene TRBJ2-5; no definite D call. The J call may be incorrect, as the DNA end agrees better with TRBJ2-7. This CDR3 contains 15 residues. Germline V gives CDR1 SGHRS, CDR2 YFSETQ. CDR3: CASSLEPGMAYEQYF. The CDR3 nucleotides are TGCGCCAGCAGCTTGGAACCAGGAATGGCCTACGAGCAGTACTTC.

In its sample, this clonotype was seen a few times. V gene TRBV12-3 or TRBV12-4 combines with J gene TRBJ2-5, with a weak D call TRBD2 (6 bases). The CDR3 contains 14 residues. The ends were cut back, 6 bases at V and 11 bases at J, with 22 bases in the middle. CDR3 sequence reads: CASSPSNQPGEQYF. In DNA form, the CDR3 reads TGTGCCAGCAGCCCTTCTAACCAACCGGGGGAGCAGTACTTC.

Only a few counts were recorded for this clonotype. The rearrangement joins TRBV20-1 to TRBJ2-1; 14 nucleotides line up with TRBD2. Near its end, the DNA agrees better with TRBJ2-5, so the J call may be wrong. CDR1 and CDR2 from the germline V gene are DFQATT and SNEGSKA (reference sequence). The CDR3 runs 16 residues. CDR3 nucleotides: TGCAGTGCTAGCGACTTTGGACTAGCGGGGGGCGAGACCCAGTACTTC. It yields the protein CSASDFGLAGGETQYF.

J is TRBJ2-1 and V is TRBV27; TRBD2 aligns across 8 bases. Trimming cost V 2 bases and J 8 bases; bases outside gene matches: 8. Per the germline V gene, CDR1 is MNHEY and CDR2 is SMNVEV (reference sequence). The CDR3 has 15 amino acids. CDR3 sequence reads: CASSLGSGSLDEQFF. CDR3 DNA sequence: TGTGCCAGCAGTTTAGGGAGCGGGAGTCTCGATGAGCAGTTCTTC.

This clonotype was seen more than once but under ten times. The V call is TRBV7-2, the J call TRBJ2-2; TRBD2 aligns across 7 bases. The J segment lost 0 bases and the V segment lost 1 base, leaving 11 bases of the junction unmatched. Germline CDR1 is SGHTA and CDR2 is FQGNSA. The CDR3 loop spans 19 amino acids. CDR3 sequence: CASSLGGAGYPSNTGELFF. In nucleotides, the CDR3 is TGTGCCAGCAGCTTAGGTGGAGCGGGATACCCTTCGAACACCGGGGAGCTGTTTTTT.

This clonotype was recorded a few times. This chain uses TRBV11-2 with TRBJ1-1; 7 bases are a match to TRBD1. The trim removed 11 bases at V and 1 base at J, leaving 10 bases unmatched. CDR1 is SGHAT, CDR2 FQNNGV, per germline. The CDR3 runs 14 residues. Here the CDR3 reads CAGSLTGRNTEAFF. The CDR3, as DNA: TGTGCCGGCTCGCTGACAGGGAGGAACACTGAAGCTTTCTTT.

The V gene is TRBV24-1, the J gene TRBJ2-1; TRBD1 aligns across 9 bases. The germline CDR1 and CDR2 sequences are KGHDR and SFDVKD. Losses at the gene ends were 3 bases for V and 5 bases for J; bases not matched to a gene: 7. This CDR3 is 16 amino acids long. The CDR3 DNA reads as TGTGCCACCAGTGATCCCCCCGGGACAGGGAACAATGAGCAGTTCTTC. The encoded protein is CATSDPPGTGNNEQFF.

Comments on this clonotype: The junction does not match germline at one end; this may be a read error. The chain joins TRBV7-2 to TRBJ1-6; 11 nucleotides align to TRBD1. Per the germline V gene, CDR1 is SGHTA and CDR2 is FQGNSA. This CDR3 is built from 17 residues. CDR3 residues: CASSLGSGQGAVIPLQF. The CDR3 bases are TGTGCCAGCAGCTTAGGGAGCGGACAGGGGGCGGTTATACCCCTCCAATTT.

The chain links TRBV20-1 to TRBJ1-2, with D possibly being TRBD1 (5 bases). Germline lookup yields CDR1 DFQATT and CDR2 SNEGSKA (reference sequence). The CDR3 contains 13 residues. Trimming took off 6 bases at V and 2 bases at J, with 13 bases between the two ends. The CDR3 region is CSAGDGRNYGYTF. The DNA of the CDR3 is TGCAGTGCGGGGGACGGGAGAAACTATGGCTACACCTTC.

The J gene is TRBJ1-5, the V gene TRBV28; D remains ambiguous. Trimming removed 8 bases at V and 4 bases at J, with 15 bases between. The germline V gene has CDR1 MDHEN and CDR2 SYDVKM. There are 14 residues in the CDR3. The CDR3 DNA sequence: TGTGCCAGCGGTATTGAGGGTTGGAATCAGCCCCAGCATTTT. It translates to CASGIEGWNQPQHF.

In its sample, this clonotype was seen a few times. CDR3 sequence (DNA): TGTGCCAGCAGTGGGGGGGCAGCGAATTCACCCCTCCACTTT. It is translated as CASSGGAANSPLHF. V and J are TRBV28 and TRBJ1-6, with D possibly matching TRBD1 (6 bases). The CDR3 sequence is 14 residues long. Trimming took 5 bases from V and 7 from J, leaving 12 bases between them. CDR1 is MDHEN, CDR2 SYDVKM, per germline.

V is TRBV5-1 and J is TRBJ2-3, with a weak D call TRBD2 (5 bases). Germline V CDR1 and CDR2: SGHRS, YFSETQ. Trimming pared 7 bases from V and 2 bases from J, leaving 14 bases between. The CDR3 extends over 14 amino acids. DNA of the CDR3: TGCGCCAGCGGAGCGGAGGCGAACACAGATACGCAGTATTTT. Its protein is CASGAEANTDTQYF.

The rearrangement uses TRBV7-2 and TRBJ1-4; 7 bases match TRBD1. Germline trimming cut 8 bases from V and 12 bases from J; bases unmatched to any gene: 12. There are 13 residues in the CDR3. The germline CDR1 and CDR2 sequences are SGHTA and FQGNSA. The CDR3 is CASSSEGGEELFF. The CDR3 nucleotides are TGTGCCAGCTCATCGGAAGGGGGCGAGGAACTGTTTTTT.

There are a few counts of this clonotype. This chain joins TRBV6-5 and TRBJ1-2; D is perhaps TRBD1 (6 bases). Germline V gives CDR1 MNHEY, CDR2 SVGAGI. The CDR3 consists of 12 residues. V lost 6 bases and J 5 bases, leaving 10 bases between the germline ends. The CDR3 reads CASRPTGYGYTF. The CDR3 DNA sequence: TGTGCCAGCAGGCCAACAGGGTATGGCTACACCTTC.

The CDR3 loop reads CSAVRNYEQYF. The CDR3 coding sequence is TGCAGCGCGGTCCGGAATTACGAGCAGTACTTC. The V call is TRBV29-1, the J call TRBJ2-5, with unresolved D. Matching the DNA end better, TRBJ2-7 makes the J call doubtful. Germline V gives CDR1 SQVTM, CDR2 ANQGSEA. CDR3 size: 11 residues.

The chain carries TRBV9 and TRBJ2-5, with TRBD1 matching over 7 bases. Unmatched junction bases numbered 9, after V lost 2 bases and J lost 5 bases. The germline gives CDR1 SGDLS, CDR2 YYNGEE. The CDR3 length is 15 residues. This CDR3 reads CASSVRQGGGETQYF. CDR3 coding DNA: TGTGCCAGCAGCGTTAGACAGGGCGGTGGGGAGACCCAGTACTTC.

The genes are TRBV20-1 and TRBJ2-1, with D perhaps assigned TRBD1 or TRBD2 (6 bases each). V was trimmed by 8 bases and J by 0 bases, leaving 14 bases between them. The germline V gene encodes CDR1 DFQATT and CDR2 SNEGSKA (reference sequence). There are 14 residues in the CDR3. This CDR3 reads CSQKGGSSYNEQFF. CDR3 DNA: TGCAGTCAAAAGGGGGGCAGCTCCTACAATGAGCAGTTCTTC.

This clonotype was seen more than once but under ten times. The V gene is TRBV7-9, the J gene TRBJ2-5; the D is unclear. There are 14 residues in the CDR3. Germline assignment: CDR1 SEHNR and CDR2 FQNEAQ (reference sequence). The V end lost 6 bases, the J end lost 2 bases, and 13 bases lay between the germline ends. The CDR3 coding sequence is TGTGCCAGCAGTGGTGGCCGGCGTCAAGAGACCCAGTACTTC. It translates to CASSGGRRQETQYF.

Only a few counts were recorded for this clonotype. V gene TRBV4-1 combines with J gene TRBJ2-3, with 7 nucleotides matching TRBD2. This CDR3 contains 18 residues. Germline V gives CDR1 MGHRA, CDR2 YSYEKL. V lost 0 bases and J lost 3; bases outside the gene matches: 12. Here the CDR3 reads CASSQDQVVAGATDTQYF. CDR3 nucleotide sequence: TGCGCCAGCAGCCAAGATCAAGTTGTGGCGGGAGCGACAGATACGCAGTATTTT.

This CDR3 reads CASSGDRDREIVYEQYF. CDR3 DNA sequence: TGTGCCAGCAGTGGGGACCGAGACAGGGAAATAGTCTACGAGCAGTACTTC. The chain uses TRBV25-1 and TRBJ2-5, with TRBD1 matching 7 bases. The better agreement between TRBJ2-7 and the DNA end casts doubt on the J call. Germline CDR1 is MGHDK and CDR2 is SYGVNS. This CDR3 has 17 amino acids.

This clonotype was counted only a few times. V gene TRBV10-3 combines with J gene TRBJ2-2, with a tentative D call TRBD1 (6 bases). This CDR3 is 18 amino acids long. Germline V gene lookup returns CDR1 ENHRY and CDR2 SYGVKD. Trimming removed 0 bases at V and 2 bases at J, with 16 bases between. This CDR3 reads CAISESIKGTLNTGELFF. The CDR3 nucleotides read TGTGCCATCAGTGAGTCGATTAAGGGGACACTCAACACCGGGGAGCTGTTTTTT.

This clonotype was picked up many times. The rearrangement joins TRBV7-9 to TRBJ1-2; 7 bases line up with TRBD1. Germline CDR1 and CDR2: SEHNR and FQNEAQ (reference sequence). V was pared by 5 bases and J by 2 bases, with 8 bases of the junction left unmatched. The CDR3 spans 15 residues. The CDR3 is CASSPRTGVNYGYTF. CDR3 DNA: TGTGCCAGCAGCCCAAGGACAGGAGTGAACTATGGCTACACCTTC.

This chain uses TRBV29-1 with TRBJ2-3, with 9 bases fitting TRBD1. With 6 bases clipped from V and 6 bases from J, the junction kept 4 bases outside the gene matches. The CDR3 sequence is 12 residues long. Germline CDR1 is SQVTM and CDR2 is ANQGSEA. This CDR3 reads CSVQGAADTQYF. In nucleotides, the CDR3 is TGCAGCGTACAGGGGGCCGCGGATACGCAGTATTTT.

The chain links TRBV29-1 to TRBJ2-3, with a tentative D call TRBD1 (5 bases). The CDR3 spans 11 residues. Germline V gene lookup returns CDR1 SQVTM and CDR2 ANQGSEA. Trimming removed 5 bases at V and 6 bases at J, with 9 bases between. The CDR3 DNA sequence: TGCAGCGTTAGGGGTGTGGATACGCAGTATTTT. As protein: CSVRGVDTQYF.